The next 29 T cell receptor beta chains were all read from a single sample in a study of vaccination effects on CD4 cells after COVID-19. What these receptors recognize is not known. Data came from immunoSEQ multiplex PCR; TCRdb stores just in-frame clones and leaves some out. The data show roughly 63,000 clones, with roughly 75% seen just once and 3.5% to 4.5% held by the top ten. Viral peptide pools were used in the ViraFEST assay to expand antigen-specific CD4+ T cells, and sequencing came afterward. Researchers isolated CD4+ T cells once less than 13 days of culture had elapsed. Negative nucleocapsid antibody tests before and after vaccination confirmed no previous SARS-CoV-2 infection. The sample in question was CD4+ T cells from PBMCs cultured with HCoV-OC43 spike peptides, obtained before COVID-19 vaccination. Subset given: HCoV-OC43 spike overlapping peptide pool stimulation. These receptors were collected from a human donor who received a COVID-19 vaccine.

This clone came up a few times. For the CDR3, the DNA is TGCGCCAGCTCAAATTCCGGGCCGGGCACAGATACGCAGTATTTT. This encodes CASSNSGPGTDTQYF. The rearrangement uses TRBV23-1 and TRBJ2-3, with no clear D. TRBV23-1 is reported as an ORF; its role is uncertain. Trimming shortened V by 8 bases and J by 1 base, and 16 bases separated the two germline ends. This CDR3 is 15 amino acids long.

The genes are TRBV4-1 and TRBJ2-2; no clear D. Germline CDR1 MGHRA, CDR2 YSYEKL. Trimming pared 2 bases from V and 4 bases from J, leaving 11 bases between. CDR3 length: 15 residues. The chain's CDR3 is CASSQPDETTGELFF. Written as DNA, the CDR3 is TGCGCCAGCAGCCAACCGGACGAGACCACCGGGGAGCTGTTTTTT.

This chain uses TRBV7-8 with TRBJ1-1; the match to TRBD1 covers 8 bases. There are 15 residues in the CDR3. The V segment lost 2 bases and the J segment 1 base; nucleotides outside the gene matches: 3. The germline CDR1 and CDR2 sequences are SGHVS and FQNEAQ. CDR3 region: CASSLLGTGNTEAFF. The DNA of the CDR3 is TGTGCCAGCAGCTTACTCGGGACAGGGAACACTGAAGCTTTCTTT. Full variable domain (remainder filled in from reference TRBV7-8 and TRBJ1-1): GAGVSQSPRYKVAKRGQDVALRCDPISGHVSLFWYQQALGQGPEFLTYFQNEAQLDKSGLPSDRFFAERPEGSVSTLKIQRTQQEDSAVYLCASSLLGTGNTEAFFGQGTRLTVV.

This chain links TRBV6-2 or TRBV6-3 with TRBJ1-5, with 9 bases lining up with TRBD1. V lost 4 bases to trimming and J lost 7 bases; unmatched junction nucleotides: 11. The CDR3 is 16 amino acids. CDR1 is MNHEY and CDR2 is SVGEGT in the germline V gene. CDR3 region: CASSSLGQGKGQPQHF. CDR3 nucleotide sequence: TGTGCCAGCAGTTCCCTTGGACAGGGGAAAGGACAGCCCCAGCATTTT.

This clone was found a few times. This chain connects TRBV2 to TRBJ1-5; D is undetermined. This CDR3 is 14 amino acids long. Germline CDR1 SNHLY, CDR2 FYNNEI. V dropped 3 bases and J dropped 11 bases, with 17 bases sitting between them. The CDR3 coding sequence is TGTGCCAGCAGTGATTACCGAGGAGGATCAGCCCAGCATTTT. Translated: CASSDYRGGSAQHF.

A few counts support this clone. The chain combines TRBV14 with TRBJ1-6; TRBD1 agrees at 8 bases. The CDR3 is 14 residues long. After removal of 2 bases from V and 8 bases from J, the junction contained 2 bases not matched to a gene. CDR1 and CDR2 from the germline V gene are SGHDN and FVKESK. In DNA, the CDR3 is TGTGCCAGCAGCCAAAACAGGGGGTATTCACCCCTCCACTTT. It codes for CASSQNRGYSPLHF.

This clone appeared once. The chain links TRBV20-1 to TRBJ2-1; 10 bases fit TRBD2. This CDR3 is built from 17 residues. With 3 bases clipped from V and 10 bases from J, the junction kept 18 bases outside the gene matches. The germline V gene encodes CDR1 DFQATT and CDR2 SNEGSKA (reference sequence). CDR3: CSASPPKFSGGAREQFF. CDR3 coding DNA: TGCAGTGCTAGTCCCCCAAAATTCAGCGGGGGGGCCAGGGAGCAGTTCTTC.

This chain joins TRBV4-1 and TRBJ1-5, with unresolved D. This CDR3 has 17 residues. The V and J ends lost 1 base and 1 base respectively, with 14 bases between them. Germline values: CDR1 MGHRA, CDR2 YSYEKL. Here the CDR3 DNA reads TGCGCCAGCAGCCAAGTTGGCAGGCTCCGGAGCAATCAGCCCCAGCATTTT. It encodes CASSQVGRLRSNQPQHF.

This chain connects TRBV5-1 to TRBJ2-2; D is perhaps TRBD1 (5 bases). The CDR3 is 16 amino acids. Deletions cut 0 bases from V and 5 bases from J, with 14 bases between. Germline assignment: CDR1 SGHRS and CDR2 YFSETQ. CDR3 nucleotide sequence: TGCGCCAGCAGCTTGGATAGGGGTGACCGGACCGGGGAGCTGTTTTTT. This sequence encodes CASSLDRGDRTGELFF.

Written as DNA, the CDR3 is TGTGCCAGCAGTCCCTGGACAGGTGGTGTGAGTAACACTGAAGCTTTCTTT. Its protein product is CASSPWTGGVSNTEAFF. The V and J genes are TRBV27 and TRBJ1-1; 7 nucleotides line up with TRBD1. There are 17 residues in the CDR3. CDR1 MNHEY and CDR2 SMNVEV come from the germline V gene (reference sequence). Trimming cost V 5 bases and J 2 bases; bases outside gene matches: 14.

The chain has TRBV25-1 and TRBJ1-6; D remains unclear. The CDR3 length is 13 residues. Trimming removed 8 bases from V and 6 bases from J, with 11 bases in between. Germline values: CDR1 MGHDK, CDR2 SYGVNS. The CDR3 nucleotides read TGTGCCAGCTCGGTTAGCTCTAATTCACCCCTCCACTTT. It yields the protein CASSVSSNSPLHF.

The V gene is TRBV19, the J gene TRBJ2-3, with D possibly being TRBD1 or TRBD2 (5 bases each). V was cut by 0 bases and J by 7 bases, with 14 bases left in between. The CDR3 runs 15 residues. Germline V CDR1 and CDR2: LNHDA, SQIVND (reference sequence). The CDR3 reads CASSIDRQGANTQYF. CDR3 bases: TGTGCCAGTAGTATAGATAGGCAGGGAGCGAATACGCAGTATTTT.

This chain links TRBV19 with TRBJ2-3; D is possibly TRBD1 or TRBD2 (5 bases each). CDR1 and CDR2 (germline): LNHDA, SQIVND (reference sequence). CDR3 length: 16 residues. Trimming removed 6 bases from V and 2 bases from J, with 18 bases in between. The CDR3 here is CASSRGSVGDTDTQYF. The CDR3 DNA reads TGTGCCAGTAGCCGCGGTAGCGTAGGGGACACAGATACGCAGTATTTT.

The chain employs TRBV5-1 and TRBJ2-6, with TRBD2 matching over 8 bases. V shed 4 bases and J 0 bases; nucleotides not matched to a gene: 3. The CDR3 spans 16 residues. Germline V CDR1 and CDR2: SGHRS, YFSETQ. DNA of the CDR3: TGCGCCAGCAGCCGAGCGGGGGACTCTGGGGCCAACGTCCTGACTTTC. It specifies CASSRAGDSGANVLTF.

This chain links TRBV4-1 with TRBJ1-4; D remains unclear. V was trimmed by 1 base and J by 4 bases, leaving 13 bases between them. This CDR3 region has 16 residues. The germline V gene encodes CDR1 MGHRA and CDR2 YSYEKL. CDR3 DNA sequence: TGCGCCAGCAGCCAAGGCGCCCCGGGAAATAATGAAAAACTGTTTTTT. Translating gives CASSQGAPGNNEKLFF.

The CDR3 bases are TGTGCCAGCAGCTTAGGGGGGGGAAGCAATCAGCCCCAGCATTTT. Its protein product is CASSLGGGSNQPQHF. The chain uses TRBV7-2 and TRBJ1-5, with D maybe TRBD1 (5 bases). There are 15 residues in the CDR3. V was pared by 1 base and J by 1 base, with 8 bases between. Germline CDR1 SGHTA, CDR2 FQGNSA.

This chain joins TRBV3-1 (or the pseudogene TRBV3-2) and TRBJ1-2; 8 bases are shared with TRBD1. Germline V gives CDR1 LGHDT, CDR2 YNNKEL (reference sequence). V shed 5 bases and J 4 bases; nucleotides not matched to a gene: 9. This CDR3 is built from 15 residues. The CDR3 DNA is TGTGCCAGCAGCGCCGGGACAGGACAAATCTATGGCTACACCTTC. It translates to CASSAGTGQIYGYTF.

The chain has TRBV6-1 and TRBJ1-2, with a possible D match to TRBD1 (5 bases). CDR1 is MNHNS, CDR2 SASEGT, per germline. The CDR3 runs 13 residues. Between the trimmed V and J ends, which lost 3 bases and 8 bases, there was a span of 13 bases. The CDR3 is CASSETVRWGYTF. The CDR3 DNA is TGTGCCAGCAGTGAGACAGTGAGATGGGGCTACACCTTC.

This clone was recorded a few times. V gene TRBV7-9 combines with J gene TRBJ1-1; D uncertain. The CDR3 has 14 amino acids. Germline V gene lookup returns CDR1 SEHNR and CDR2 FQNEAQ (reference sequence). Deletions cut 1 base from V and 7 bases from J, with 13 bases between. The CDR3 DNA sequence: TGTGCCAGCAGCTTAGGTTCCGGGGTGGGTGAAGCTTTCTTT. It specifies CASSLGSGVGEAFF. Full variable domain (rest looked up from reference TRBV7-9 and TRBJ1-1): DTGVSQNPRHKITKRGQNVTFRCDPISEHNRLYWYRQTLGQGPEFLTYFQNEAQLEKSRLLSDRFSAERPKGSFSTLEIQRTEQGDSAMYLCASSLGSGVGEAFFGQGTRLTVV.

The chain has TRBV5-1 and TRBJ1-4; 12 bases line up with TRBD1. The germline CDR1 and CDR2 sequences are SGHRS and YFSETQ. The CDR3 is 17 amino acids. V lost 2 bases, J lost 3 bases, and 5 bases stayed unmatched. CDR3 DNA: TGCGCCAGCAGCTTACCGGGACAGGGGGCAGCTAATGAAAAACTGTTTTTT. Residues: CASSLPGQGAANEKLFF.

The genes are TRBV7-2 and TRBJ1-1, with a weak D call TRBD1 (6 bases). CDR3 length: 14 amino acids. The V gene's germline CDR1 is SGHTA and CDR2 FQGNSA. Trimming took 4 bases from V and 1 from J, leaving 10 bases between them. The CDR3 here is CASSSRTANTEAFF. In DNA, the CDR3 is TGTGCCAGCAGCTCGAGGACAGCGAACACTGAAGCTTTCTTT.

This clone turned up a few times. V is TRBV6-5 and J is TRBJ1-5; the match to TRBD1 covers 11 bases. The CDR3 contains 15 residues. Trimming at V came to 5 bases and at J to 4 bases, leaving 4 bases not matched to a gene. Germline CDR1 MNHEY, CDR2 SVGAGI. Here the CDR3 reads CASSKDRGQNQPQHF. The CDR3 nucleotides are TGTGCCAGCAGTAAGGACAGGGGGCAAAATCAGCCCCAGCATTTT.

The chain carries TRBV13 and TRBJ2-3; D is unresolved. Germline CDR1 reads PRHDT; CDR2 reads FYEKMQ (reference sequence). Trimming left V 5 bases short and J 7 bases short, with 10 bases between. The CDR3 is made up of 12 amino acids. Here the CDR3 DNA reads TGTGCCAGCAGCCGGTCGTCGTATACGCAGTATTTT. It specifies CASSRSSYTQYF.

V and J are TRBV6-5 and TRBJ1-5; no firm D call. Trimming pared 8 bases from V and 6 bases from J, leaving 14 bases between. CDR3 length equals 13 residues. Germline CDR1 reads MNHEY; CDR2 reads SVGAGI. This chain's CDR3 is CASQAGLRQPQHF. The CDR3 nucleotides read TGTGCCAGCCAGGCTGGGCTACGTCAGCCCCAGCATTTT.

The chain joins TRBV12-3 or TRBV12-4 to TRBJ2-3, with D uncertain. This CDR3 region has 13 residues. Trimming stripped 3 bases from V and 4 bases from J, with 8 bases between. CDR3 sequence reads: CASSLIYSDTQYF. In DNA form, the CDR3 reads TGTGCCAGCAGTTTGATCTATTCAGATACGCAGTATTTT.

The V call is TRBV24-1, the J call TRBJ1-5; D might be TRBD1 (6 bases). With 4 bases removed from V and 0 bases from J, the gap between germline ends came to 12 bases. The germline CDR1 and CDR2 sequences are KGHDR and SFDVKD. This CDR3 is 16 amino acids long. The CDR3 region has the DNA TGTGCCACCAGTGACCCCGGGGGGCCTAGCAATCAGCCCCAGCATTTT. This translates into CATSDPGGPSNQPQHF.

This clone was seen a few times. The rearrangement joins TRBV4-3 to TRBJ2-7; tentative D call: TRBD1 (5 bases). Per germline, CDR1 LGHNA and CDR2 YSLEER. V lost 4 bases, J lost 6 bases, and 10 bases lay in between. CDR3 length equals 12 residues. As DNA, the CDR3 is TGCGCCAGCAGCCCACAGGAAGGCGAGCAGTACGTC. Protein: CASSPQEGEQYV.

The CDR3 is CASSLIGGAKNIQYF. CDR3 DNA: TGCGCCAGCAGCTTGATTGGGGGAGCCAAAAACATTCAGTACTTC. The chain joins TRBV5-1 to TRBJ2-4; either TRBD1 or TRBD2 may supply D (5 bases each). The CDR3 runs 15 residues. Trimming stripped 1 base from V and 0 bases from J, with 8 bases between. Germline V lookup: CDR1 SGHRS, CDR2 YFSETQ.

This sequence joins TRBV5-1 and TRBJ1-1, with D unclear. Germline CDR1 SGHRS, CDR2 YFSETQ. The CDR3 extends over 13 amino acids. V dropped 2 bases and J dropped 2 bases, with 7 bases sitting between them. The DNA of the CDR3 is TGCGCCAGCAGCTTTGGCACCAACACTGAAGCTTTCTTT. Translating it yields CASSFGTNTEAFF.